This TCR beta chain was sequenced for a study of long-term antiretroviral therapy in people with HIV. The CDR3 is made up of 14 amino acids. Germline assignment: CDR1 MNHNY and CDR2 SVGAGI (reference sequence). The V end lost 8 bases, the J end lost 5 bases, and 18 bases lay between the germline ends. The run of the v3.0 immunoSEQ assay was at survey level. The table came from immunoSEQ multiplex PCR; TCRdb's copy has only in-frame clones and leaves some out. The repertoire holds about 38,000 clones, with approximately 79% as singletons. The clonotype was recovered from a man aged 18 to 29 with HIV. The chain joins TRBV6-6 to TRBJ2-5, with D unresolved. Sample: unsorted PBMCs, taken 1.5 years after starting antiretroviral therapy. The CDR3 DNA reads TGTGCCAGCGCCAATATGCCTAGAAGCGAGACCCAGTACTTC. Translated, it gives CASANMPRSETQYF.